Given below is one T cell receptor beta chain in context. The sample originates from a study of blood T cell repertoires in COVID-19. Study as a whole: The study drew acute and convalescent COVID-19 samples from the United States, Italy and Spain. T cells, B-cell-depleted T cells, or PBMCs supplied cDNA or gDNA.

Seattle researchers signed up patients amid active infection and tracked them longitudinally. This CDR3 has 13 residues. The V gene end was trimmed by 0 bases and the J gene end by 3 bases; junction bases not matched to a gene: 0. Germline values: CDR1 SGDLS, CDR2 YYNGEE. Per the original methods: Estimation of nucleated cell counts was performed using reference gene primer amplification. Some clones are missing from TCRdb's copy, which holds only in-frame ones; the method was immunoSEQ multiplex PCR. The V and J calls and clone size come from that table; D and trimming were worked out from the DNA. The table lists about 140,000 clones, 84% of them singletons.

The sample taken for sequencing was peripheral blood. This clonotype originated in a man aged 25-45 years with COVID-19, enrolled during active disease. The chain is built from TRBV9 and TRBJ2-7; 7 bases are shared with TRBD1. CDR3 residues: CASSVDRGYEQYF. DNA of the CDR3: TGTGCCAGCAGCGTAGACAGGGGCTACGAGCAGTACTTC.